This T cell receptor (beta chain) was observed in a study of a mutant IDH1 vaccine in newly diagnosed glioma. In the study overall: Patients were started on vaccination 4-6 weeks after radiotherapy alone, or with temozolomide cycles. Patients were pretreated with radiotherapy, temozolomide, or both, mostly both.

Here immunoSEQ multiplex PCR was the method, and the copy in TCRdb shows in-frame clones only, minus some. This table has over 55,000 clones, approximately 80% appearing once. With regard to this clone: What it binds is not known.

Points from the study as a whole: Vaccination elicited immune responses in 93.3% of patients.

Regarding time point: week 35, safety follow-up. In the vaccine, a single dose held 300 ug of the mutant IDH1 20-mer peptide, along with topical imiquimod. At weeks 1, 3, 5, 7, 11, 15, 19 and 23, patients received a vaccination, eight in all. V lost 3 bases to trimming and J lost 5 bases, with 18 bases between them. The length of the CDR3 is 15 residues. Germline V gene sequence: CDR1 SGDLS, CDR2 YYNGEE. J is TRBJ2-7 and V is TRBV9, with D possibly being TRBD1 (6 bases). This clonotype was obtained from a man aged 40-55 years with glioma. Sequenced here: PBMCs, sampled from a glioma patient whose treatment included an IDH1 peptide vaccine. The CDR3 loop reads CASSASTGARDEQYF. CDR3 DNA sequence: TGTGCCAGCAGCGCCTCGACAGGCGCCCGGGACGAGCAGTACTTC.